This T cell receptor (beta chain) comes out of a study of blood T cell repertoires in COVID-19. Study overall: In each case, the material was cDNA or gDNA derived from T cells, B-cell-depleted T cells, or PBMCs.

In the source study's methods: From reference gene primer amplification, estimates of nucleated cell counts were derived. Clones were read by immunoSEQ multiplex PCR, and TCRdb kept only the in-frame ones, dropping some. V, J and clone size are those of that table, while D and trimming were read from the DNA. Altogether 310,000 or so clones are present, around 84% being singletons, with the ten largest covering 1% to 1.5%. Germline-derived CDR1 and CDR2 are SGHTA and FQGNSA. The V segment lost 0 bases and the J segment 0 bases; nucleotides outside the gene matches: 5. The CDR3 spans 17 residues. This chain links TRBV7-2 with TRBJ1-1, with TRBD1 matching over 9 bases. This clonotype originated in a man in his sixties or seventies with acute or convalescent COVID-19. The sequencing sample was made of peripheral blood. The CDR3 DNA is TGTGCCAGCAGCTTAGCCCGGGACAGGGTTATGAACACTGAAGCTTTCTTT. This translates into CASSLARDRVMNTEAFF.